These 14 T cell receptor beta chains were sequenced from one sample in a study of T cells in tuberculosis. Assay: immunoSEQ multiplex PCR; the TCRdb copy retains only in-frame clones and omits some. The profile shows some 28,000 clones, around 87% of them singletons. Sequences were obtained from PBMCs. These receptors were taken from a donor aged 10 to 29 with latent tuberculosis or without tuberculosis infection.

The chain uses TRBV5-1 and TRBJ2-2; tentative D call: TRBD2 (6 bases). Germline CDR1 and CDR2: SGHRS and YFSETQ. The V end lost 1 base, the J end lost 7 bases, and 14 bases lay between the germline ends. This CDR3 has 15 residues. Here the CDR3 DNA reads TGCGCCAGCAGCTTGACTAGCCACTTAAACGGGGAGCTGTTTTTT. Amino acids: CASSLTSHLNGELFF.

The chain is built from TRBV5-1 and TRBJ1-2, with D possibly matching TRBD1 (5 bases). The CDR3 loop spans 14 amino acids. The germline gives CDR1 SGHRS, CDR2 YFSETQ. V shed 5 bases and J shed 2 bases, with 13 bases lying between them. CDR3 region: CASSPPGDNYGYTF. As DNA, the CDR3 is TGCGCCAGCAGTCCCCCGGGGGACAACTATGGCTACACCTTC.

This chain uses TRBV5-1 with TRBJ2-3, with D perhaps matching TRBD1 (5 bases). Germline CDR1 and CDR2: SGHRS and YFSETQ. V gave up 0 bases and J gave up 0 bases, with 11 bases separating them. CDR3 length: 16 residues. Here the CDR3 reads CASSLGGHTSTDTQYF. In DNA, the CDR3 is TGCGCCAGCAGCTTGGGTGGACACACTAGCACAGATACGCAGTATTTT.

This clone is termed medium-sized (0.01 to 0.1%). This chain links TRBV7-9 with TRBJ2-7; 7 bases align to TRBD1. This CDR3 is built from 13 residues. Germline lookup yields CDR1 SEHNR and CDR2 FQNEAQ (reference sequence). V lost 5 bases and J lost 2; bases outside the gene matches: 3. CDR3 sequence: CASSQGGPYEQYF. CDR3 nucleotides: TGTGCCAGCAGCCAAGGGGGCCCCTACGAGCAGTACTTC. The full variable domain, with the rest looked up from reference TRBV7-9 and TRBJ2-7, is DTGVSQNPRHKITKRGQNVTFRCDPISEHNRLYWYRQTLGQGPEFLTYFQNEAQLEKSRLLSDRFSAERPKGSFSTLEIQRTEQGDSAMYLCASSQGGPYEQYFGPGTRLTVT.

V is TRBV10-3 and J is TRBJ2-7; the match to TRBD1 covers 9 bases. V shed 10 bases, J shed 2 bases, and the junction held 9 bases outside the gene matches. Germline V gene sequence: CDR1 ENHRY, CDR2 SYGVKD. The CDR3 is 14 amino acids. The CDR3 nucleotides read TGTGCCACCAACCCGGGACAGGGAACCTACGAGCAGTACTTC. This encodes CATNPGQGTYEQYF.

V is TRBV14 and J is TRBJ1-1; maybe TRBD1 (5 bases). This CDR3 has 16 amino acids. V was pared by 2 bases and J by 2 bases, with 15 bases between. The V gene's germline CDR1 is SGHDN and CDR2 FVKESK. The CDR3 DNA follows: TGTGCCAGCAGCCAAACGGCAGGGACTATTAACACTGAAGCTTTCTTT. It specifies CASSQTAGTINTEAFF.

This chain uses TRBV6-5 with TRBJ1-2, with D maybe TRBD1 (5 bases). CDR1 is MNHEY, CDR2 SVGAGI, per germline. The CDR3 runs to 13 residues. V was pared by 5 bases and J by 8 bases, with 15 bases between. The CDR3 loop is CASSAVGLRGYTF. CDR3 bases: TGTGCCAGCAGTGCGGTGGGACTTCGGGGCTACACCTTC.

This chain uses TRBV18 with TRBJ1-5, with D uncertain. V shed 4 bases and J shed 2 bases, with 12 bases lying between them. Germline CDR1 KGHSH, CDR2 LQKENI. The length of the CDR3 is 15 residues. The CDR3 region is CASSLTPEGNQPQHF. The CDR3, as DNA: TGTGCCAGCTCACTTACTCCGGAGGGCAATCAGCCCCAGCATTTT. The full variable domain, in which reference TRBV18 and TRBJ1-5 provide the parts outside the CDR3, is NAGVMQNPRHLVRRRGQEARLRCSPMKGHSHVYWYRQLPEEGLKFMVYLQKENIIDESGMPKERFSAEFPKEGPSILRIQQVVRGDSAAYFCASSLTPEGNQPQHFGDGTRLSIL.

The gene calls are TRBV10-3 and TRBJ2-1; 11 bases agree with TRBD2. The CDR3 is 19 residues long. The trim removed 0 bases at V and 5 bases at J, leaving 12 bases unmatched. Per the germline V gene, CDR1 is ENHRY and CDR2 is SYGVKD. In nucleotides, the CDR3 is TGTGCCATCAGTGAGTCGATACAGGGCCGACTAGCGGGGAACAATGAGCAGTTCTTC. It encodes CAISESIQGRLAGNNEQFF.

The chain has TRBV14 and TRBJ2-5; 11 nucleotides align to TRBD2. The junction had 12 bases not matched to a gene; V was cut back by 1 base and J by 5 bases. CDR1 is SGHDN, CDR2 FVKESK, per germline. This CDR3 comprises 18 residues. The CDR3 DNA sequence: TGTGCCAGCAGCCAAGGACCTAGCGGGGGGCGTTCCGGTGAGACCCAGTACTTC. As protein: CASSQGPSGGRSGETQYF.

The V gene is TRBV6-1, the J gene TRBJ2-3; the match to TRBD2 covers 10 bases. Germline V gene data show CDR1 as MNHNS and CDR2 as SASEGT. V trimming: 0 bases; J trimming: 6 bases; junction bases outside the gene matches: 6. This CDR3 spans 16 amino acids. CDR3 protein: CASSEAVRLAGDTQYF. Here the CDR3 DNA reads TGTGCCAGCAGTGAAGCCGTACGACTAGCGGGCGATACGCAGTATTTT.

This clone was found once. The V call is TRBV7-3, the J call TRBJ2-2; no firm D call. CDR1 SGHTA and CDR2 FQGTGA come from the germline V gene. This CDR3 comprises 14 residues. Trimming left V 5 bases short and J 7 bases short, with 14 bases between. The CDR3 sequence is CASSPLPAYGELFF. The CDR3 nucleotides are TGTGCCAGCAGCCCGTTACCCGCGTACGGGGAGCTGTTTTTT.

The J gene is TRBJ2-2, the V gene TRBV5-5; possibly TRBD2 for D (7 bases). CDR1 is SGHKS and CDR2 is YYEKEE in the germline V gene (reference sequence). This CDR3 is 17 amino acids long. V gave up 0 bases and J gave up 3 bases, with 15 bases separating them. CDR3 in DNA: TGTGCCAGCAGCTTGGCCGGAGGGGGGGCCCACACCGGGGAGCTGTTTTTT. Its translation: CASSLAGGGAHTGELFF.

The chain recombines TRBV7-2 with TRBJ2-1; 7 bases fit TRBD2. Germline CDR1 and CDR2: SGHTA and FQGNSA. Germline trimming cut 1 base from V and 5 bases from J; bases unmatched to any gene: 11. There are 17 residues in the CDR3. The CDR3 DNA follows: TGTGCCAGCAGCTTAGTCCCGGTCCTTCGGGGGGACAATGAGCAGTTCTTC. The encoded protein is CASSLVPVLRGDNEQFF.